A selection of T cell receptor beta chains follows, all from one sample in a study of T cell responses to AZD1222 COVID-19 vaccine. The method was immunoSEQ multiplex PCR; TCRdb's version includes in-frame clones alone and lacks a portion of them. The table shows about 120,000 clones, with approximately 85% occurring only once. This specimen consisted of peripheral blood, obtained on day 0 of MenACWY control vaccination. All receptors come from an adult in good health. The CDR3 runs from the conserved cysteine through the conserved F or W. Fields, in order: V gene, D gene, J gene, CDR3 length, clone size, CDR3 protein, CDR3 DNA. D genes are given only for firm matches. Clone sizes are given selectively: once, few, many, or a class where the clone is expanded.

TRBV30	-	TRBJ2-7	13	-	CAWSPGPGFEEYF	TGTGCCTGGAGTCCAGGACCGGGTTTTGAGGAGTACTTC
TRBV6-5	TRBD1	TRBJ1-6	16	-	CASSYSRQGAGSPLHF	TGTGCCAGCAGTTATTCCCGACAGGGGGCAGGTTCACCCCTCCACTTT
TRBV5-1	-	TRBJ2-7	14	-	CASSSDRAPYEQYF	TGCGCCAGCAGCTCCGACAGAGCCCCCTACGAGCAGTACTTC
TRBV10-3	-	TRBJ2-2	14	-	CAISEKGVTGELFF	TGTGCCATCAGTGAGAAGGGGGTAACCGGGGAGCTGTTTTTT
TRBV28	TRBD1	TRBJ2-7	17	-	CASSSPFHRGFTHEQYF	TGTGCCAGCAGTTCCCCATTCCACAGGGGTTTCACCCACGAGCAGTACTTC
TRBV20-1	TRBD1	TRBJ1-2	11	once	CSASPGQAITF	TGCAGTGCTAGTCCAGGACAGGCTATCACCTTC
TRBV28	TRBD1	TRBJ2-7	14	-	CASSFGDRGFEQYF	TGTGCCAGCAGTTTCGGGGACAGGGGCTTCGAGCAGTACTTC
TRBV6-5	-	TRBJ2-2	12	-	CASSYLTGELFF	TGTGCCAGCAGTTACCTCACCGGGGAGCTGTTTTTT
TRBV5-1	-	TRBJ2-7	14	-	CASSLENNPYEQYF	TGCGCCAGCAGCTTGGAGAACAATCCCTACGAGCAGTACTTC
TRBV9	-	TRBJ1-3	19	-	CASSPRGVRGLKAGNTIYF	TGTGCCAGCAGCCCTCGGGGGGTTAGGGGGTTAAAGGCCGGAAACACCATATATTTT
TRBV9	-	TRBJ2-1	13	-	CASSVHRNNEQFF	TGTGCCAGCAGCGTCCACAGAAACAATGAGCAGTTCTTC
TRBV28	TRBD1	TRBJ1-6	16	-	CASSSPRQGYNSPLHF	TGTGCCAGCAGTTCGCCGAGACAGGGGTATAATTCACCCCTCCACTTT
TRBV29-1	-	TRBJ2-2	13	few	CSVDRGNTGELFF	TGCAGCGTTGATCGGGGAAACACCGGGGAGCTGTTTTTT
TRBV2	TRBD2	TRBJ2-2	17	-	CASNSGLAGGITGELFF	TGTGCCAGCAACTCGGGACTAGCGGGAGGTATCACCGGGGAGCTGTTTTTT
TRBV4-2	TRBD1	TRBJ1-2	16	-	CASSRIGTGVIDGYTF	TGTGCCAGCAGCCGCATCGGGACAGGGGTTATTGATGGCTACACCTTC
TRBV2	-	TRBJ2-2	15	-	CASSISRGADGELFF	TGTGCCAGCAGCATCTCCCGGGGGGCGGACGGGGAGCTGTTTTTT
TRBV18	-	TRBJ1-1	15	-	CASSPVGHGNTEAFF	TGTGCCAGCTCACCAGTTGGCCATGGGAACACTGAAGCTTTCTTT
TRBV15	-	TRBJ2-7	14	-	CATSRDRVSYEQYF	TGTGCCACCAGCAGAGACAGAGTCTCCTACGAGCAGTACTTC
TRBV18	-	TRBJ2-1	16	-	CASSPPPVPSYNEQFF	TGTGCCAGCTCACCACCCCCCGTCCCCTCCTACAATGAGCAGTTCTTC
TRBV9	-	TRBJ1-6	15	-	CASSVTGVVDTPLHF	TGTGCCAGCAGCGTTACTGGGGTGGTTGATACACCCCTCCACTTT
TRBV5-1	-	TRBJ1-5	13	-	CASSPDKGEPQHF	TGCGCCAGCAGCCCTGACAAGGGAGAGCCCCAGCATTTT
TRBV2	-	TRBJ1-3	13	-	CASRSILGNTIYF	TGTGCCAGCAGGTCCATACTTGGAAACACCATATATTTT
TRBV9	TRBD2	TRBJ2-2	17	-	CASSVRTSGSFTGELFF	TGTGCCAGCAGCGTACGAACTAGCGGGAGCTTCACCGGGGAGCTGTTTTTT
TRBV12-5	-	TRBJ1-5	15	-	CASGFWGEIGQPQHF	TGTGCTAGTGGCTTCTGGGGGGAGATAGGGCAGCCCCAGCATTTT
TRBV7-2	-	TRBJ1-3	14	-	CASSLGPRGNTIYF	TGTGCCAGCAGCTTAGGGCCAAGAGGGAACACCATATATTTT
TRBV10-3	-	TRBJ1-5	13	-	CAISETYNQPQHF	TGTGCCATCAGTGAGACTTACAATCAGCCCCAGCATTTT
TRBV25-1	-	TRBJ2-7	13	-	CASSVGTFYEQYF	TGTGCCAGCAGTGTTGGGACATTCTACGAGCAGTACTTC
TRBV9	TRBD1	TRBJ1-4	14	-	CASSVTGGFEKLFF	TGTGCCAGCAGCGTAACAGGGGGATTTGAAAAACTGTTTTTT
TRBV7-9	-	TRBJ1-2	14	-	CASSWGAKRDGYTF	TGTGCCAGCAGCTGGGGAGCGAAGCGGGATGGCTACACCTTC
TRBV27	-	TRBJ2-2	14	few	CASRAAGNTGELFF	TGTGCCAGCAGAGCGGCGGGGAACACCGGGGAGCTGTTTTTT
TRBV9	TRBD1	TRBJ1-2	15	-	CASSVVLGQFYGYTF	TGTGCCAGCAGCGTAGTTCTGGGACAGTTCTATGGCTACACCTTC
TRBV7-9	TRBD1	TRBJ2-2	16	-	CASSRGQGPNTGELFF	TGTGCCAGCAGCAGGGGACAGGGGCCCAACACCGGGGAGCTGTTTTTT
TRBV28	TRBD2	TRBJ2-7	15	-	CASRGAGTSIDEQYF	TGTGCCAGCAGGGGGGCCGGGACTAGCATCGACGAGCAGTACTTC
TRBV5-1	-	TRBJ1-3	18	-	CASSLDTFQGHGGNTIYF	TGCGCCAGCAGCTTGGATACCTTTCAGGGGCATGGGGGAAACACCATATATTTT
TRBV19	-	TRBJ2-3	15	-	CASSAQHTLTDTQYF	TGTGCCAGTAGTGCCCAGCATACACTCACAGATACGCAGTATTTT
TRBV19	-	TRBJ2-5	15	-	CASSIAHGQGETQYF	TGTGCCAGTAGTATAGCCCACGGTCAGGGAGAGACCCAGTACTTC
TRBV9	-	TRBJ1-3	15	-	CASSAGRGYGNTIYF	TGTGCCAGCAGCGCTGGCAGGGGATATGGAAACACCATATATTTT
TRBV5-1	TRBD2	TRBJ2-1	13	-	CARQTSLRAEQFF	TGCGCCAGGCAGACTAGCCTTAGAGCTGAGCAGTTCTTC
TRBV19	-	TRBJ1-4	13	-	CASSITPGEKLFF	TGTGCCAGTAGTATAACCCCTGGTGAAAAACTGTTTTTT
TRBV24-1	-	TRBJ1-1	15	-	CATMAAGPMNTEAFF	TGTGCCACCATGGCGGCAGGGCCCATGAACACTGAAGCTTTCTTT
TRBV27	-	TRBJ1-1	17	few	CASSPEFSGVMNTEAFF	TGTGCCAGCAGTCCGGAATTTTCAGGGGTCATGAACACTGAAGCTTTCTTT
TRBV4-1	TRBD2	TRBJ2-1	13	-	CASSRVVAGGQFF	TGCGCCAGCAGCCGCGTGGTAGCGGGAGGGCAGTTCTTC
TRBV28	TRBD2	TRBJ2-5	14	-	CASSSLAGSGTQYF	TGTGCCAGCAGTTCCTTAGCGGGAAGTGGGACCCAGTACTTC
TRBV5-6	TRBD1	TRBJ1-1	14	-	CASRRQGVNTEAFF	TGTGCCAGCAGGAGACAGGGTGTGAACACTGAAGCTTTCTTT
TRBV7-2	-	TRBJ2-3	16	-	CASSSRKAALTDTQYF	TGTGCCAGCAGCTCAAGGAAAGCGGCCCTCACAGATACGCAGTATTTT
TRBV2	-	TRBJ2-7	13	-	CASSEGDLYEQYF	TGTGCCAGCAGTGAGGGGGATCTCTACGAGCAGTACTTC
TRBV28	-	TRBJ2-4	15	-	CASSPPSRAKNIQYF	TGTGCCAGCAGTCCCCCCTCCAGGGCCAAAAACATTCAGTACTTC
TRBV2	-	TRBJ1-1	15	-	CASSEEGGRNTEAFF	TGTGCCAGCAGTGAAGAGGGCGGCCGGAACACTGAAGCTTTCTTT
TRBV28	TRBD1	TRBJ1-1	15	-	CASSSLRGRNTEAFF	TGTGCCAGCAGTTCCCTCAGGGGGCGGAACACTGAAGCTTTCTTT
TRBV5-1	-	TRBJ1-1	14	-	CASSWGTPRTEAFF	TGCGCCAGCAGCTGGGGGACACCGCGTACTGAAGCTTTCTTT
TRBV7-5	-	TRBJ1-1	15	-	CVRSSTGGRNTEAFF	TGTGTCAGAAGCTCTACAGGGGGCAGGAACACTGAAGCTTTCTTT
TRBV19	TRBD1	TRBJ1-2	14	-	CASSIGGTVYGYTF	TGTGCCAGTAGTATAGGCGGGACAGTCTATGGCTACACCTTC
TRBV27	TRBD1	TRBJ1-6	15	-	CASRTGATSNSPLHF	TGTGCCAGCAGGACAGGGGCTACATCAAATTCACCCCTCCACTTT
TRBV4-1	-	TRBJ1-2	13	few	CASSQDRNLGYTF	TGCGCCAGCAGCCAAGATAGGAACCTAGGCTACACCTTC
TRBV6-4	-	TRBJ2-1	12	-	CASSDDGGEQFF	TGTGCCAGCAGTGACGACGGGGGTGAGCAGTTCTTC
TRBV6-5	-	TRBJ1-6	13	-	CASTGQEGSPLHF	TGTGCCAGCACGGGGCAGGAGGGTTCACCCCTCCACTTT
TRBV5-1	TRBD1	TRBJ1-4	15	-	CASSLWTGISEKLFF	TGCGCCAGCAGCCTCTGGACAGGAATTTCTGAAAAACTGTTTTTT
TRBV7-9	TRBD2	TRBJ2-5	12	-	CARGGIEETQYF	TGTGCCAGGGGGGGGATCGAAGAGACCCAGTACTTC
TRBV18	-	TRBJ1-4	15	-	CASSAGVTLGEKLFF	TGTGCCAGCTCTGCAGGGGTGACGCTTGGGGAAAAACTGTTTTTT